Shown below are 11 T cell receptor beta chains from a single sample sequenced in a study of blood T cell repertoires in COVID-19. Method: immunoSEQ multiplex PCR; TCRdb's copy keeps in-frame clones and lacks some. The table lists about 250,000 clones, 75% to 85% of them singletons. The sequenced material came from peripheral blood. Receptor source: a woman in her seventies with acute or convalescent COVID-19.

The sample holds a few counts of this clone. The V and J genes are TRBV24-1 and TRBJ2-3, with D possibly being TRBD2 (6 bases). This CDR3 is 15 amino acids long. With 4 bases removed from V and 2 bases from J, the gap between germline ends came to 12 bases. CDR1 is KGHDR and CDR2 is SFDVKD in the germline V gene. The CDR3 region is CATSDRTTFTDTQYF. CDR3 sequence (DNA): TGTGCCACCAGTGACCGGACTACTTTCACAGATACGCAGTATTTT.

V usage is TRBV7-9 and J usage is TRBJ1-2, with D possibly matching TRBD1 (5 bases). This CDR3 has 13 residues. Germline V gives CDR1 SEHNR, CDR2 FQNEAQ (reference sequence). With 2 bases removed from V and 8 bases from J, the gap between germline ends came to 12 bases. In DNA, the CDR3 is TGTGCCAGCAGCTTAACCAGGGCCGTAGGCTACACCTTC. Encoded protein: CASSLTRAVGYTF.

The CDR3, as DNA: TGTGCCAGCAGCCAAGACGGAGCGGTCGGCTACAATGAGCAGTTCTTC. Translated, it gives CASSQDGAVGYNEQFF. The chain is built from TRBV4-2 and TRBJ2-1; perhaps TRBD2 as D (5 bases). The CDR3 sequence is 16 residues long. CDR1 is LGHNA and CDR2 is YNFKEQ in the germline V gene. V lost 0 bases, J lost 3 bases, and 12 bases lay in between.

V gene TRBV5-6 combines with J gene TRBJ2-1; 10 nucleotides agree with TRBD1. V gave up 4 bases and J gave up 8 bases; unmatched junction bases: 12. Germline CDR1 SGHDT, CDR2 YYEEEE. The CDR3 consists of 16 residues. CDR3: CASSNTLTGGIHEQFF. The CDR3 DNA is TGTGCCAGCAGCAATACTCTGACAGGGGGCATTCATGAGCAGTTCTTC.

This chain links TRBV10-1 with TRBJ1-3, with D uncertain. Trimming shortened V by 3 bases and J by 0 bases, and 9 bases separated the two germline ends. The CDR3 runs 15 residues. Germline V lookup: CDR1 WNHNN, CDR2 SYGVQD (reference sequence). The CDR3 DNA follows: TGCGCCAGCAGTGAAAGACTTAGCTCTGGAAACACCATATATTTT. Amino acid sequence: CASSERLSSGNTIYF.

The chain is built from TRBV6-5 and TRBJ1-2; a possible D gene is TRBD1 (6 bases). The V gene's germline CDR1 is MNHEY and CDR2 SVGAGI. This CDR3 has 13 amino acids. V lost 6 bases to trimming and J lost 7 bases, with 15 bases between them. The CDR3 loop is CASRQQGLGGYTF. The CDR3, as DNA: TGTGCCAGCAGGCAACAGGGATTAGGTGGCTACACCTTC.

The V and J genes are TRBV28 and TRBJ2-7, with TRBD1 identical over 12 bases. Germline-derived CDR1 and CDR2 are MDHEN and SYDVKM. This CDR3 spans 18 amino acids. V was pared by 8 bases and J by 0 bases, with 14 bases of the junction left unmatched. In DNA, the CDR3 is TGTGCCAGCGGTGTCCCGGGACAGGGGGCGGGAAGCTCCTACGAGCAGTACTTC. Residues: CASGVPGQGAGSSYEQYF.

The chain combines TRBV10-2 with TRBJ1-5; no clear D. The germline V gene has CDR1 WSHSY and CDR2 SAAADI. The CDR3 extends over 15 amino acids. Trimming left V 2 bases short and J 0 bases short, with 8 bases between. CDR3 bases: TGCGCCAGCAGTGAGACCGGGAATAGCAATCAGCCCCAGCATTTT. Its translation: CASSETGNSNQPQHF.

CDR3 nucleotides: TGCGCCAGCAGCCCGGGGTACCAGCGGGGTCTCACAGATACGCAGTATTTT. This encodes CASSPGYQRGLTDTQYF. The gene calls are TRBV4-1 and TRBJ2-3; 7 positions match TRBD2. Trimming took 4 bases from V and 2 from J; bases not matched to a gene: 12. The CDR3 spans 17 residues. Germline assignment: CDR1 MGHRA and CDR2 YSYEKL.

This clone was counted once. The chain is built from TRBV19 and TRBJ2-7, with a possible D match to TRBD2 (5 bases). The CDR3 sequence is 15 residues long. V was clipped by 6 bases and J by 0 bases, with 15 bases between them. CDR1 is LNHDA and CDR2 is SQIVND in the germline V gene (reference sequence). CDR3 DNA: TGTGCCAGTAGGCGCCAGGAGGCGAGCTCCTACGAGCAGTACTTC. This sequence encodes CASRRQEASSYEQYF.

The chain has TRBV9 and TRBJ1-5; TRBD1 agrees at 7 bases. The junction had 7 bases not matched to a gene; V was cut back by 4 bases and J by 0 bases. The CDR3 covers 16 residues. Germline loops: CDR1 SGDLS, CDR2 YYNGEE. The DNA for the CDR3 is TGTGCCAGCAGCCCGGGACAGTCGGTTAGCAATCAGCCCCAGCATTTT. Its protein product is CASSPGQSVSNQPQHF.